What follows describes a single T cell receptor (beta chain). This sample was included in a study of blood T cell repertoires in COVID-19. Generated by immunoSEQ multiplex PCR, the TCRdb table keeps only in-frame clones and is missing some. This sample has 150,000 to 200,000 clones, with about four fifths found just once. V was cut by 6 bases and J by 5 bases, with 13 bases left in between. The CDR3 runs 13 residues. The chain uses TRBV12-3 or TRBV12-4 and TRBJ1-1; D is possibly TRBD1 (6 bases). The sequenced sample was peripheral blood. The TCR comes from a woman in her forties with COVID-19, enrolled during active disease. The CDR3 region is CASSNRARTEAFF. The CDR3, as DNA: TGTGCCAGCAGCAACAGGGCGAGAACTGAAGCTTTCTTT.